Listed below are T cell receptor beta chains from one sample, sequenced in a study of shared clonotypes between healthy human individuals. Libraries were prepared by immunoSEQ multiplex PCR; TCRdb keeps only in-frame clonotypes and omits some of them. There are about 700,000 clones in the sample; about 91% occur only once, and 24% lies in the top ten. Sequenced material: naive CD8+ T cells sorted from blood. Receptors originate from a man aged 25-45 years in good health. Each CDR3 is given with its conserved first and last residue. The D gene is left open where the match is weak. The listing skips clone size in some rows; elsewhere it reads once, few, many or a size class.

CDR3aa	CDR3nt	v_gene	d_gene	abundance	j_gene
CASRTGTGETQYF	TGTGCCAGCAGGACCGGGACCGGAGAGACCCAGTACTTC	TRBV2	.	once	TRBJ2-5
CASSARSSGYNEQFF	TGTGCCAGCAGCGCTCGGTCTAGCGGGTACAATGAGCAGTTCTTC	TRBV9	TRBD2	.	TRBJ2-1
CASARSGGSTDTQYF	TGCGCCAGCGCCCGTAGCGGAGGTAGCACAGATACGCAGTATTTT	TRBV10-1	.	.	TRBJ2-3
CASSLVGDSFNQPQHF	TGTGCCAGCAGTTTAGTCGGTGACAGCTTCAATCAGCCCCAGCATTTT	TRBV27	.	.	TRBJ1-5
CANNSFQYF	TGTGCCAACAACAGTTTTCAGTACTTC	TRBV6-1	.	few	TRBJ2-7
CASSSTFGQANGYTF	TGTGCCAGCAGTTCCACCTTCGGACAGGCCAATGGCTACACCTTC	TRBV27	TRBD1	.	TRBJ1-2
CASRSNPDLAGTDTQYF	TGTGCCAGCAGGTCCAACCCGGACTTAGCCGGCACAGATACGCAGTATTTT	TRBV25-1	.	.	TRBJ2-3
CASSQVPGQGANEQFF	TGCGCCAGCAGCCAAGTACCGGGACAGGGGGCAAATGAGCAGTTCTTC	TRBV4-1	TRBD1	.	TRBJ2-1
CASSLILGETQYF	TGTGCCAGCAGTTTAATCCTGGGGGAGACCCAGTACTTC	TRBV27	.	.	TRBJ2-5
CASSILGGAHNEQFF	TGTGCCAGTAGTATACTGGGGGGAGCCCACAATGAGCAGTTCTTC	TRBV19	.	.	TRBJ2-1
CASSVTSGPVIEQFF	TGTGCCAGCAGCGTGACTAGCGGGCCGGTGATAGAGCAGTTCTTC	TRBV9	TRBD2	.	TRBJ2-1
CASRPGLAAIYEQYF	TGTGCCAGTAGACCGGGACTAGCGGCTATCTACGAGCAGTACTTC	TRBV19	TRBD2	once	TRBJ2-7
CASSWKGEGSYEQYF	TGTGCCAGCAGTTGGAAAGGGGAAGGTTCCTACGAGCAGTACTTC	TRBV27	.	.	TRBJ2-7
CASSGDRANTEAFF	TGTGCCAGCAGTGGGGACAGGGCGAACACTGAAGCTTTCTTT	TRBV2	TRBD1	.	TRBJ1-1
CASSLGTGAYEQYF	TGTGCCAGCAGCTTGGGGACAGGCGCCTACGAGCAGTACTTC	TRBV7-2	TRBD1	.	TRBJ2-7
CASSLVGSGANVLTF	TGTGCCAGCAGCCTCGTGGGCTCTGGGGCCAACGTCCTGACTTTC	TRBV7-9	.	.	TRBJ2-6
CAISVAGGGTDTQYF	TGTGCCATCAGTGTTGCGGGAGGGGGCACAGATACGCAGTATTTT	TRBV10-3	TRBD2	once	TRBJ2-3
CASSFSRLAAQETQYF	TGTGCCAGCAGCTTTTCACGACTAGCGGCACAAGAGACCCAGTACTTC	TRBV7-8	TRBD2	once	TRBJ2-5
CASSQDLSRYYGYTF	TGCGCCAGCAGCCAAGATCTCAGCCGATACTATGGCTACACCTTC	TRBV4-3	.	once	TRBJ1-2
CASKTSLGGHIRELFF	TGTGCCAGTAAGACTAGCTTAGGGGGACACATCCGGGAGCTGTTTTTT	TRBV19	.	.	TRBJ2-2
CSVELAGSNEQFF	TGCAGCGTTGAACTAGCGGGCTCGAATGAGCAGTTCTTC	TRBV29-1	TRBD2	.	TRBJ2-1
CASSLSGVESYNEQFF	TGTGCCAGCAGTTTGTCGGGAGTAGAGTCCTACAATGAGCAGTTCTTC	TRBV28	.	.	TRBJ2-1
CASKWDYNYNEQFF	TGTGCCAGTAAATGGGACTACAACTACAATGAGCAGTTCTTC	TRBV19	TRBD2	.	TRBJ2-1
CASSLTAGGPAEQFF	TGTGCCAGCAGTTTAACGGCGGGAGGGCCGGCTGAGCAGTTCTTC	TRBV27	TRBD2	once	TRBJ2-1
CASSLGLGYEQYF	TGTGCCAGCAGTCTAGGGCTGGGGTACGAGCAGTACTTC	TRBV27	.	.	TRBJ2-7
CASSLLEGLEVYEQYF	TGTGCCAGCAGTCTCCTAGAGGGACTAGAGGTGTACGAGCAGTACTTC	TRBV7-6	TRBD2	.	TRBJ2-7
CSADQSSYNEQFF	TGCAGCGCCGATCAGAGCTCCTACAATGAGCAGTTCTTC	TRBV29-1	.	few	TRBJ2-1
CASSPTGDSGANVLTF	TGCGCCAGCAGCCCCACAGGGGACTCTGGGGCCAACGTCCTGACTTTC	TRBV4-1	TRBD1	.	TRBJ2-6
CASSQAEGSFETQYF	TGCGCCAGCAGCCAAGCCGAAGGGTCCTTTGAGACCCAGTACTTC	TRBV4-3	.	.	TRBJ2-5
CASSIDSGSRINEQFF	TGTGCCAGCAGCATTGATAGCGGGAGCCGCATCAATGAGCAGTTCTTC	TRBV11-3	TRBD2	.	TRBJ2-1
CASTPPGGRTEAFF	TGTGCCAGCACTCCCCCAGGCGGAAGAACTGAAGCTTTCTTT	TRBV27	.	.	TRBJ1-1
CAISDPTRRAGELFF	TGTGCCATCAGTGATCCTACCCGACGAGCCGGGGAGCTGTTTTTT	TRBV10-3	.	.	TRBJ2-2
CACYSPWSTDTQYF	TGTGCCTGCTATTCCCCTTGGAGCACAGATACGCAGTATTTT	TRBV6-1	.	.	TRBJ2-3
CASSLRGPQETQYF	TGTGCCAGCAGCTTAAGGGGTCCCCAAGAGACCCAGTACTTC	TRBV7-9	.	.	TRBJ2-5
CASSSIQTSGSLSSYNEQFF	TGTGCCAGCAGTTCAATACAGACTAGCGGGAGCCTCAGCTCCTACAATGAGCAGTTCTTC	TRBV28	TRBD2	.	TRBJ2-1
CASRQGFNYGYTF	TGTGCCAGCAGGCAGGGGTTTAACTATGGCTACACCTTC	TRBV6-5	.	.	TRBJ1-2
CATSRGQGEAFF	TGTGCCACCAGCAGAGGCCAGGGTGAAGCTTTCTTT	TRBV15	.	.	TRBJ1-1
CASSIGGVSYNEQFF	TGTGCCAGTAGTATTGGGGGAGTCTCCTACAATGAGCAGTTCTTC	TRBV19	.	.	TRBJ2-1
CASSFRGGGTEAFF	TGTGCCAGCAGCTTTCGGGGGGGAGGCACTGAAGCTTTCTTT	TRBV5-4	.	.	TRBJ1-1
CASSQAGTGGKEQYF	TGCGCCAGCAGCCAAGCCGGGACAGGGGGCAAAGAGCAGTACTTC	TRBV4-3	TRBD1	.	TRBJ2-7
CASSVETSFTGELFF	TGTGCCAGCAGCGTGGAGACTAGTTTTACCGGGGAGCTGTTTTTT	TRBV9	.	.	TRBJ2-2
CASSYSASGSEEQFF	TGTGCCAGCAGTTACTCGGCTAGCGGGAGCGAGGAGCAGTTCTTC	TRBV6-5	TRBD2	once	TRBJ2-1
CASSSIEGEQFF	TGTGCCAGCAGCTCCATCGAGGGTGAGCAGTTCTTC	TRBV11-3	.	.	TRBJ2-1
CASSQGPGGYTEAFF	TGCGCCAGCAGCCAGGGACCTGGGGGGTACACTGAAGCTTTCTTT	TRBV4-1	.	few	TRBJ1-1
CASSDRGDTEAFF	TGTGCCAGCAGTGACAGGGGGGACACTGAAGCTTTCTTT	TRBV6-1	TRBD1	.	TRBJ1-1
CASSQDSSTEAFF	TGCGCCAGCAGCCAAGATTCGAGTACTGAAGCTTTCTTT	TRBV4-3	.	.	TRBJ1-1
CASSLQEMTGREKLFF	TGTGCCAGCAGCTTACAGGAGATGACAGGGCGGGAAAAACTGTTTTTT	TRBV7-9	TRBD1	.	TRBJ1-4
CASSEVPDRGYEQYF	TGTGCCAGCAGTGAAGTCCCGGACAGGGGGTACGAGCAGTACTTC	TRBV6-1	TRBD1	.	TRBJ2-7
CSVDSGFETGELFF	TGCAGCGTCGATAGCGGGTTCGAGACCGGGGAGCTGTTTTTT	TRBV29-1	TRBD2	.	TRBJ2-2
CASSAGTRGYEQYF	TGTGCCAGCAGTGCCGGGACTAGGGGCTACGAGCAGTACTTC	TRBV27	TRBD2	.	TRBJ2-7
CASSGRAENYGYTF	TGTGCCAGCAGTGGGAGGGCGGAGAACTATGGCTACACCTTC	TRBV19	.	.	TRBJ1-2
CASSPGSYEQYF	TGTGCCAGCAGCCCCGGTTCCTACGAGCAGTACTTC	TRBV14	.	once	TRBJ2-7
CASSLDSGAGANVLTF	TGTGCCAGCAGCTTGGATTCAGGGGCCGGGGCCAACGTCCTGACTTTC	TRBV5-4	.	.	TRBJ2-6
CATRRAGYNEQFF	TGTGCCACCAGGCGGGCTGGCTACAATGAGCAGTTCTTC	TRBV7-2	.	.	TRBJ2-1
CASSSTIRTSGRRSYEQYF	TGTGCCAGCAGCTCCACGATTAGGACTAGCGGGAGGAGGAGCTACGAGCAGTACTTC	TRBV7-9	TRBD2	.	TRBJ2-7
CASSMSSSYEQYF	TGTGCCAGCAGTATGAGTTCCTCCTACGAGCAGTACTTC	TRBV28	.	.	TRBJ2-7